This is a list of T cell receptor beta chains from one sample in a study of cytotoxic CD8 clonotypes in ibrutinib-treated CLL. Only in-frame clones appear in the TCRdb table, and some are missing; sequencing was by immunoSEQ multiplex PCR. The sample holds 52,000 or so clones, roughly 80% seen once. Source: PBMCs, taken after 24 months of ibrutinib treatment. The receptors were gathered from a human donor with chronic lymphocytic leukemia. The CDR3 runs from the conserved cysteine through the conserved F or W. D genes are given only for firm matches. Clone size is not always given. Where it is, it says once, few, many or a class for expanded clones.

D: -
J: TRBJ1-4
V: TRBV9
size: -
CDR3: CASSAAGGREKLFF
DNA: TGTGCCAGCAGCGCCGCCGGGGGGCGTGAAAAACTGTTTTTT

D: -
J: TRBJ2-3
V: TRBV5-1
size: -
CDR3: CASSLASVRDTQYF
DNA: TGCGCCAGCAGCCTAGCTAGCGTGAGAGATACGCAGTATTTT

D: -
J: TRBJ1-4
V: TRBV5-1
size: -
CDR3: CASSLNTENEKLFF
DNA: TGCGCCAGCAGCTTGAACACCGAGAATGAAAAACTGTTTTTT

D: -
J: TRBJ2-3
V: TRBV9
size: medium-sized
CDR3: CASSLTVTDTQYF
DNA: TGTGCCAGCAGTCTCACAGTCACAGATACGCAGTATTTT

D: -
J: TRBJ2-7
V: TRBV7-2
size: -
CDR3: CASRTTGFAGEFYEQYF
DNA: TGTGCCAGCAGAACTACAGGGTTCGCGGGAGAGTTCTACGAGCAGTACTTC

D: TRBD1
J: TRBJ1-1
V: TRBV30
size: few
CDR3: CAWSDRGIGGTEAFF
DNA: TGTGCCTGGAGTGACAGGGGAATCGGAGGCACTGAAGCTTTCTTT

D: -
J: TRBJ2-5
V: TRBV13
size: -
CDR3: CASSLKVGETQYF
DNA: TGTGCCAGCAGCTTAAAGGTTGGGGAGACCCAGTACTTC

D: TRBD2
J: TRBJ2-1
V: TRBV4-1
size: -
CDR3: CASSQELAGGLRQFF
DNA: TGCGCCAGCAGCCAAGAACTAGCGGGAGGGCTTAGGCAGTTCTTC

D: TRBD1
J: TRBJ1-1
V: TRBV9
size: -
CDR3: CASSPQEGALSEAFF
DNA: TGTGCCAGCAGCCCCCAGGAGGGGGCTCTTAGTGAAGCTTTCTTT

D: -
J: TRBJ1-2
V: TRBV27
size: -
CDR3: CASSRDRTQAYGYTF
DNA: TGTGCCAGCAGCCGTGACAGGACCCAGGCTTATGGCTACACCTTC

D: -
J: TRBJ2-5
V: TRBV6-1
size: -
CDR3: CASTEWPGQETQYF
DNA: TGTGCCAGCACCGAATGGCCAGGGCAAGAGACCCAGTACTTC

D: -
J: TRBJ1-1
V: TRBV25-1
size: once
CDR3: CASSKSANTEAFF
DNA: TGTGCCAGCAGTAAGAGTGCCAACACTGAAGCTTTCTTT

D: -
J: TRBJ1-1
V: TRBV2
size: once
CDR3: CAESEGWGAFF
DNA: TGTGCAGAGAGTGAAGGGTGGGGAGCTTTCTTT

D: -
J: TRBJ1-2
V: TRBV5-1
size: few
CDR3: CASSLGQSYGYTF
DNA: TGCGCCAGCAGCTTGGGACAGAGCTATGGCTACACCTTC

D: TRBD2
J: TRBJ2-1
V: TRBV9
size: -
CDR3: CASTQGQGEAGGDNEQFF
DNA: TGTGCCAGCACCCAAGGGCAGGGAGAAGCGGGAGGGGACAATGAGCAGTTCTTC

D: TRBD2
J: TRBJ2-1
V: TRBV19
size: -
CDR3: CASRSGSSYNEQFF
DNA: TGTGCCAGTCGTAGCGGGAGCTCCTACAATGAGCAGTTCTTC

D: -
J: TRBJ1-1
V: TRBV28
size: -
CDR3: CASSLMNTEAFF
DNA: TGTGCCAGCAGTTTAATGAACACTGAAGCTTTCTTT

D: -
J: TRBJ1-2
V: TRBV6-1
size: -
CDR3: CASSERRAGNYGYTF
DNA: TGTGCCAGCAGTGAACGACGGGCAGGGAACTATGGCTACACCTTC

D: TRBD2
J: TRBJ2-7
V: TRBV6-4
size: -
CDR3: CASSETSGSSYEQYF
DNA: TGTGCCAGCAGTGAGACTAGCGGGAGCTCCTACGAGCAGTACTTC

D: -
J: TRBJ2-3
V: TRBV10-1
size: -
CDR3: CASSESWPGADTQYF
DNA: TGCGCCAGCAGTGAGTCCTGGCCGGGTGCAGATACGCAGTATTTT

D: -
J: TRBJ1-1
V: TRBV19
size: few
CDR3: CASQTANMNTEAFF
DNA: TGTGCCAGTCAAACAGCGAATATGAACACTGAAGCTTTCTTT

D: TRBD1
J: TRBJ2-7
V: TRBV14
size: -
CDR3: CASSQIRGHEQYF
DNA: TGTGCCAGCAGCCAGATCAGGGGGCACGAGCAGTACTTC

D: -
J: TRBJ2-1
V: TRBV2
size: -
CDR3: CASRDYNEQFF
DNA: TGTGCCAGCAGGGACTACAATGAGCAGTTCTTC

D: TRBD2
J: TRBJ2-1
V: TRBV29-1
size: -
CDR3: CSGLSGSHNEQFF
DNA: TGCAGCGGATTGAGCGGGAGTCACAATGAGCAGTTCTTC

D: TRBD2
J: TRBJ2-1
V: TRBV19
size: -
CDR3: CASSIQPGLAGGPGYNEQFF
DNA: TGTGCCAGTAGTATCCAGCCGGGACTAGCGGGAGGGCCAGGGTACAATGAGCAGTTCTTC

D: TRBD1
J: TRBJ1-5
V: TRBV19
size: few
CDR3: CASSDWDRGNQPQHF
DNA: TGTGCCAGTAGTGATTGGGACAGGGGCAATCAGCCCCAGCATTTT

D: -
J: TRBJ1-5
V: TRBV10-3
size: -
CDR3: CAISESEVGNQPQHF
DNA: TGTGCCATCAGTGAGTCGGAGGTCGGCAATCAGCCCCAGCATTTT

D: -
J: TRBJ2-5
V: TRBV28
size: -
CDR3: CASSSPTESVETQYF
DNA: TGTGCCAGCAGTTCCCCGACAGAGAGCGTGGAGACCCAGTACTTC

D: TRBD1
J: TRBJ2-7
V: TRBV6-1
size: -
CDR3: CASREDRSTYEQYF
DNA: TGTGCCAGCAGGGAGGACAGGTCAACCTACGAGCAGTACTTC

D: TRBD1
J: TRBJ1-1
V: TRBV28
size: -
CDR3: CASSSPGQIYMNTEAFF
DNA: TGTGCCAGCAGTTCGCCGGGACAGATATACATGAACACTGAAGCTTTCTTT

D: TRBD2
J: TRBJ2-1
V: TRBV5-1
size: -
CDR3: CASSWSSGGFYNEQFF
DNA: TGCGCCAGCAGCTGGAGTAGCGGGGGATTTTACAATGAGCAGTTCTTC

D: -
J: TRBJ1-1
V: TRBV11-2
size: -
CDR3: CASSPALGGRREDTEAFF
DNA: TGTGCCAGCAGCCCGGCGTTAGGAGGGAGAAGGGAGGACACTGAAGCTTTCTTT

D: -
J: TRBJ2-4
V: TRBV6-1
size: -
CDR3: CASVWTDKNIQYF
DNA: TGTGCCAGCGTCTGGACAGACAAAAACATTCAGTACTTC

D: -
J: TRBJ2-3
V: TRBV7-2
size: -
CDR3: CASSPLPTQYF
DNA: TGTGCCAGCAGCCCACTGCCTACGCAGTATTTT

D: -
J: TRBJ2-2
V: TRBV19
size: once
CDR3: CASSSWSTGELFF
DNA: TGTGCCAGTAGTTCTTGGAGCACCGGGGAGCTGTTTTTT